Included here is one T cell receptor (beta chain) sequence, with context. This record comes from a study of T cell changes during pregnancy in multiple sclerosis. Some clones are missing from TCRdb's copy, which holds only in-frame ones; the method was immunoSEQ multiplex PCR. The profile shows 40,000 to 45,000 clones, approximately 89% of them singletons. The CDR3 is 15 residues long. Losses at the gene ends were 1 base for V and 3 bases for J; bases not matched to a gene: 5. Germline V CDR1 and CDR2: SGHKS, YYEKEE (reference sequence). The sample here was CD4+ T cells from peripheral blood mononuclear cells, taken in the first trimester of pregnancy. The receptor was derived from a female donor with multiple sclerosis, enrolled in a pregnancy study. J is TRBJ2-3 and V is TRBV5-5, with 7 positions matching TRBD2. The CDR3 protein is CASSLIASGTDTQYF. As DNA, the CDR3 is TGTGCCAGCAGCTTGATAGCTAGCGGTACAGATACGCAGTATTTT.